This TCR beta chain was documented in a study of cytomegalovirus exposure and HLA in healthy donors. On the study more broadly: Of all 360 or so donors who were genotyped, under 90% belonged to the Caucasian-associated ancestry cluster. Study-wide findings and caveats: As confirmed in vitro, three CMV-associated chains were specific for CMV antigens. According to reports, the classifier identified cytomegalovirus status with high specificity and sensitivity.

J lost 1 base, V lost 3 bases, and 7 bases had no gene match. The CDR3 is 16 residues long. The germline V gene has CDR1 SGDLS and CDR2 YYNGEE. A word on this clone: Its antigen is not identified.

PCR involved 60 Vbeta and 13 Jbeta primers. Clones were sequenced by immunoSEQ multiplex PCR, and TCRdb holds only the in-frame ones, with some missing. The sample yields 150,000 or so clones, 75% seen once. This chain connects TRBV9 to TRBJ2-1; 7 nucleotides align to TRBD1. The receptor comes from a man younger than 30 in good health and CMV-seropositive. The sequenced sample was PBMCs. The CDR3 DNA reads as TGTGCCAGCAGCGAGGGGTGGGGACAGTCCTACAATGAGCAGTTCTTC. Translating it yields CASSEGWGQSYNEQFF.